The rows below give T cell receptor beta chains drawn from one sample of a study of blood T cell repertoires in COVID-19. Measured with immunoSEQ multiplex PCR; TCRdb has only the in-frame clones, and not every one. The sample has 200,000 to 250,000 clones, about nine tenths seen once; the top ten hold around 2.2%. Specimen: peripheral blood. The receptors were sampled from a man younger than 45 who had recovered from COVID-19. The CDR3 runs from the conserved cysteine through the conserved F or W. The D gene is left open where the match is weak. The size field is filled for only some rows; it gives once, few, many or a size class.

D,size,V,J,DNA,CDR3
NA,NA,TRBV7-6,TRBJ1-1,TGTGCCAGCAGCTTAGCCCTTTCCCGGACAGAGATGAACACTGAAGCTTTCTTT,CASSLALSRTEMNTEAFF
NA,NA,TRBV27,TRBJ2-5,TGTGCCAGCAGTTTCGGGGGACCGGGGGGCATACTGGAGACCCAGTACTTC,CASSFGGPGGILETQYF
NA,NA,TRBV3-1/TRBV3-2,TRBJ2-7,TGTGCCAGCAGCCAAGATATCTACGAGCAGTACTTC,CASSQDIYEQYF
TRBD2,NA,TRBV6-5,TRBJ2-7,TGTGCCAGCAGCGGGACTAGCGGTTACGAGCAGTACTTC,CASSGTSGYEQYF
TRBD1,NA,TRBV2,TRBJ1-5,TGTGCCAGCAGTGAGGACAGGGGGCATTTTAGTCAGCCCCAGCATTTT,CASSEDRGHFSQPQHF
TRBD1,NA,TRBV7-2,TRBJ2-2,TGTGCCAGCAGTTTGCACGGACAGGCCGGGGAGCTGTTTTTT,CASSLHGQAGELFF
TRBD1,NA,TRBV6-1,TRBJ1-5,TGTGCCAGCAGCCGACAGGGGAGCCAGCCCCAGCATTTT,CASSRQGSQPQHF
NA,NA,TRBV24-1,TRBJ2-1,TGTGCCACCAGTGACCCCGGGACGGGAGCCTACAATGAGCAGTTCTTC,CATSDPGTGAYNEQFF
NA,once,TRBV7-2,TRBJ2-7,TGTGCCAGCAGCCCAATCAGCTCCTACGAGCAGTACTTC,CASSPISSYEQYF
TRBD1,few,TRBV18,TRBJ1-3,TGTGCCAGCTCACCCTGGGACAGCTCCTACTCTGGAAACACCATATATTTT,CASSPWDSSYSGNTIYF
NA,NA,TRBV27,TRBJ2-1,TGTGCCAGCAGTTTTAACTCGCTAGTCGCTGAGCAGTTCTTC,CASSFNSLVAEQFF
NA,NA,TRBV5-5,TRBJ1-1,TGTGCCAGCAGCTTGGGCCCGGGGACTGAAGCTTTCTTT,CASSLGPGTEAFF
TRBD1,NA,TRBV2,TRBJ1-4,TGTGCCAGCAGTTGGCCGGGACAGGGACGGGAAAAACTGTTTTTT,CASSWPGQGREKLFF
NA,NA,TRBV7-9,TRBJ1-2,TGTGCCAGCAGCTTATTCTCGGGTTATGGCTACACCTTC,CASSLFSGYGYTF
TRBD1,NA,TRBV18,TRBJ1-1,TGTGCCAGCTCACCCGCGGGACAGGGAGTCACTGAAGCTTTCTTT,CASSPAGQGVTEAFF
TRBD2,NA,TRBV24-1,TRBJ2-1,TGTGCCACCAGTGACTCTAGCGGGGGGGATTACAATGAGCAGTTCTTC,CATSDSSGGDYNEQFF
TRBD2,NA,TRBV24-1,TRBJ2-5,TGTGCCACCAGTGAACTTGGGACTAGCGGAGAAGAGACCCAGTACTTC,CATSELGTSGEETQYF
NA,once,TRBV5-8,TRBJ2-5,TGTGCCAGCAGCTTCCAGGGACAAGAGACCCAGTACTTC,CASSFQGQETQYF
TRBD1,once,TRBV28,TRBJ1-5,TGTGCCACCACAGACGTAAAGACAGGGATTTTCAATCAGCCCCAGCATTTT,CATTDVKTGIFNQPQHF
TRBD1,NA,TRBV5-1,TRBJ2-7,TGCGCCAGCAGCTTGGAGATGACAGGGAACCACGAGCAGTACTTC,CASSLEMTGNHEQYF
NA,NA,TRBV5-1,TRBJ1-4,TGCGCCAGCAGCTTGGATCTCGGACAGCAAAATGAAAAACTGTTTTTT,CASSLDLGQQNEKLFF
NA,few,TRBV19,TRBJ1-1,TGTGCCAGTATTGGCGGGGTGTCCCCGAGGACTGAAGCTTTCTTT,CASIGGVSPRTEAFF
TRBD2,NA,TRBV2,TRBJ2-2,TGTGCCAGCAGTGTAGGACTAGAGGCCGGGGAGCTGTTTTTT,CASSVGLEAGELFF
NA,NA,TRBV25-1,TRBJ2-1,TGTGCCAGCAGTGAAAGTGGGCAGCTTGAGCAGTTCTTC,CASSESGQLEQFF
NA,NA,TRBV4-1,TRBJ2-1,TGCGCCAGCAGCCAAGATATGGAGATAAGGGGATACAATGAGCAGTTCTTC,CASSQDMEIRGYNEQFF
NA,NA,TRBV6-5,TRBJ2-7,TGTGCCAGCAGTTATTTTGCCGGCTACGAGCAGTACTTC,CASSYFAGYEQYF
TRBD2,NA,TRBV19,TRBJ2-3,TGTGCCAGTAGTATAGATCTAAACGGGAGGAGCACAGATACGCAGTATTTT,CASSIDLNGRSTDTQYF
NA,NA,TRBV4-3,TRBJ1-1,TGCGCCAGCAGCCAAATAGTCAGGGAGCGGGGTTTCTTT,CASSQIVRERGFF
NA,NA,TRBV11-2,TRBJ1-6,TGTGCCAGCACCCGCAGGGTTGGGGGAGGGTCACCCCTCCACTTT,CASTRRVGGGSPLHF
TRBD1,NA,TRBV5-4,TRBJ1-1,TGTGCCAGCAGCTCCCCGACAGGGTTGACTGAAGCTTTCTTT,CASSSPTGLTEAFF
TRBD1,NA,TRBV6-5,TRBJ2-3,TGTGCCAGCAGTTGGGACAGGGCCACAGATACGCAGTATTTT,CASSWDRATDTQYF
NA,NA,TRBV6-5,TRBJ1-1,TGTGCCAGCACCCTCGGACAGAACGGTGAAGCTTTCTTT,CASTLGQNGEAFF
NA,once,TRBV9,TRBJ1-2,TGTGCCAGCAGCGTAGGAGACGGAGCTAACTATGGCTACACCTTC,CASSVGDGANYGYTF
TRBD2,once,TRBV7-2,TRBJ2-7,TGTGCCAGCAGCTCCGGACTAGACAAGATCTACGAGCAGTACTTC,CASSSGLDKIYEQYF
TRBD1,NA,TRBV6-6,TRBJ1-4,TGTGCCAGCGCCCCCGGGACAGGGACTGAAAAACTGTTTTTT,CASAPGTGTEKLFF
TRBD1,few,TRBV5-1,TRBJ1-1,TGCGCCAGCAGCAACACCGACAGGGGTCGACCCTTGAACACTGAAGCTTTCTTT,CASSNTDRGRPLNTEAFF
NA,NA,TRBV7-8,TRBJ2-3,TGTGCCAGCAGCTGGTGGGTGGGGGGAGATACGCAGTATTTT,CASSWWVGGDTQYF
TRBD2,once,TRBV18,TRBJ2-5,TGTGCCAGCTCACCACGACTAGCCCTCTCGGAGACCCAGTACTTC,CASSPRLALSETQYF
TRBD1,NA,TRBV7-9,TRBJ1-2,TGTGCCAGCAGCTCCATGCTCCGACAGGGGTATGGCTACACCTTC,CASSSMLRQGYGYTF
NA,NA,TRBV5-8,TRBJ1-2,TGTGCCAGTTGGGGGGGTTACTATGGCTACACCTTC,CASWGGYYGYTF
TRBD2,NA,TRBV27,TRBJ2-7,TGTGCCAGCAGCCCTCTACCGGGGGGCGAGCAGTACTTC,CASSPLPGGEQYF
TRBD1,NA,TRBV7-9,TRBJ2-7,TGTGCCAGCAGCTTAGTACGGACAGGGGCCTACGAGCAGTACTTC,CASSLVRTGAYEQYF